These 20 T cell receptor beta chains originate from one sample sequenced in a study of blood T cell repertoires in COVID-19. The protocol was immunoSEQ multiplex PCR, while the TCRdb copy is restricted to in-frame clones and leaves out a portion. The data hold roughly 100,000 clones, with over 65% observed a single time. Material: peripheral blood. The receptor set was obtained from a human donor in a cohort sampled during active COVID-19.

This chain connects TRBV5-1 to TRBJ2-7, with D hard to call. CDR3 length: 15 residues. V was cut by 3 bases and J by 2 bases, with 15 bases left in between. Per germline, CDR1 SGHRS and CDR2 YFSETQ. CDR3 nucleotides: TGCGCCAGCAGCTGGAACAGTGCTGCGACCTACGAGCAGTACTTC. It codes for CASSWNSAATYEQYF.

The chain has TRBV2 and TRBJ2-6; tentative D call: TRBD1 (5 bases). The V end was cut by 3 bases, the J end by 2 bases, with 5 bases between. Germline CDR1 reads SNHLY; CDR2 reads FYNNEI. The CDR3 has 14 amino acids. CDR3 residues: CASSDRAGANVLTF. In DNA form, the CDR3 reads TGTGCCAGCAGTGACAGGGCTGGGGCCAACGTCCTGACTTTC. Supplemented by reference TRBV2 and TRBJ2-6, the full variable domain reads EPEVTQTPSHQVTQMGQEVILRCVPISNHLYFYWYRQILGQKVEFLVSFYNNEISEKSEIFDDQFSVERPDGSNFTLKIRSTKLEDSAMYFCASSDRAGANVLTFGAGSRLTVL.

The rearrangement uses TRBV7-9 and TRBJ2-5; 7 nucleotides agree with TRBD2. Germline V gene data show CDR1 as SEHNR and CDR2 as FQNEAQ (reference sequence). This CDR3 comprises 12 residues. CDR3 bases: TGTGCGTCCGCCGGGGAGGGAGAGACCCAGTACTTC. Translation: CASAGEGETQYF.

The rearrangement uses TRBV29-1 and TRBJ2-5; tentative D call: TRBD2 (6 bases). The germline CDR1 and CDR2 sequences are SQVTM and ANQGSEA. Deletions cut 2 bases from V and 8 bases from J, with 15 bases between. The CDR3 is 13 residues long. The CDR3 nucleotides are TGCAGCGTTGAAATGGTCCCCGGGGGAACCCAGTACTTC. Translating gives CSVEMVPGGTQYF.

This clone was seen once. V and J are TRBV7-2 and TRBJ2-7, with 8 bases that match TRBD2. This CDR3 comprises 17 residues. Germline lookup yields CDR1 SGHTA and CDR2 FQGNSA. J lost 2 bases, V lost 8 bases, and 17 bases had no gene match. DNA of the CDR3: TGTGCCAGCTCTTTCACCCTTCTGGCGGGGGGTACCTACGAGCAGTACTTC. Protein: CASSFTLLAGGTYEQYF. Based on the CDR3 plus reference TRBV7-2 and TRBJ2-7, the full variable domain is GAGVSQSPSNKVTEKGKDVELRCDPISGHTALYWYRQSLGQGLEFLIYFQGNSAPDKSGLPSDRFSAERTGGSVSTLTIQRTQQEDSAVYLCASSFTLLAGGTYEQYFGPGTRLTVT.

The rearrangement joins TRBV5-4 to TRBJ1-6; unclear D gene. The CDR3 contains 13 residues. V lost 2 bases and J 11 bases, leaving 11 bases between the germline ends. Germline-derived CDR1 and CDR2 are SGHNT and YYREEE (reference sequence). In DNA, the CDR3 is TGTGCCAGCAGCTTCAGCTGGGAGACACCCCTCCACTTT. Translated: CASSFSWETPLHF.

The gene calls are TRBV12-2 and TRBJ2-3; the DNA was not compared with TRBD2, the D call given in the table. TRBV12-2 is recorded as a pseudogene. The length of the CDR3 is 17 residues. As DNA, the CDR3 is TGTGCAAGTCGCTTACCGATCGGACTAGCGCGCACAGATACGCAGTATTTT. Its translation is CASRLPIGLARTDTQYF.

The sample holds one count of this clone. The rearrangement uses TRBV19 and TRBJ2-2; TRBD2 matches at 10 bases. The CDR3 extends over 16 amino acids. V was pared by 5 bases and J by 3 bases, with 6 bases of the junction left unmatched. Germline V gives CDR1 LNHDA, CDR2 SQIVND (reference sequence). CDR3 sequence reads: CASSLQAGGDTGELFF. Written as DNA, the CDR3 is TGTGCCAGTAGTCTACAAGCGGGGGGGGACACCGGGGAGCTGTTTTTT. The complete variable domain, with remaining parts taken from reference TRBV19 and TRBJ2-2, reads DGGITQSPKYLFRKEGQNVTLSCEQNLNHDAMYWYRQDPGQGLRLIYYSQIVNDFQKGDIAEGYSVSREKKESFPLTVTSAQKNPTAFYLCASSLQAGGDTGELFFGEGSRLTVL.

CDR3 DNA sequence: TGTGCCAGCAGTGAGGAGACAGGGGGTATGGGCTACACCTTC. Protein product: CASSEETGGMGYTF. The V and J genes are TRBV2 and TRBJ1-2; 9 nucleotides align to TRBD1. With 3 bases clipped from V and 8 bases from J, the junction kept 7 bases outside the gene matches. Germline values: CDR1 SNHLY, CDR2 FYNNEI. The CDR3 has 14 amino acids.

The rearrangement joins TRBV5-1 to TRBJ2-5; 9 nucleotides match TRBD1. The CDR3 is made up of 16 amino acids. The V gene's germline CDR1 is SGHRS and CDR2 YFSETQ. After removal of 4 bases from V and 5 bases from J, the junction contained 12 bases not matched to a gene. The CDR3 reads CASSRTTGGYGETQYF. CDR3 DNA sequence: TGCGCCAGCAGCCGTACGACAGGGGGATACGGGGAGACCCAGTACTTC.

The DNA for the CDR3 is TGTGCCAGCAGCTATCAGAGGACGGGAACCTACGAGCAGTACTTC. It codes for CASSYQRTGTYEQYF. The rearrangement uses TRBV6-5 and TRBJ2-7; a possible D gene is TRBD2 (5 bases). V gave up 6 bases and J gave up 2 bases, with 17 bases separating them. The CDR3 consists of 15 residues. The V gene's germline CDR1 is MNHEY and CDR2 SVGAGI.

The chain recombines TRBV19 with TRBJ2-3; the D gene is possibly TRBD2 (6 bases). CDR1 is LNHDA and CDR2 is SQIVND in the germline V gene (reference sequence). V lost 5 bases and J 4 bases, leaving 16 bases between the germline ends. The CDR3 is 15 residues long. The CDR3 is CASSFGGVRADTQYF. Here the CDR3 DNA reads TGTGCCAGTAGTTTCGGCGGGGTTCGCGCAGATACGCAGTATTTT.

The chain carries TRBV5-1 and TRBJ2-7; the D gene is possibly TRBD1 (6 bases). Between the trimmed V and J ends, which lost 3 bases and 3 bases, there was a span of 19 bases. The CDR3 runs 16 residues. Per the germline V gene, CDR1 is SGHRS and CDR2 is YFSETQ. This chain's CDR3 is CASSSTKSQGIYEQYF. The CDR3 DNA reads TGCGCCAGCAGCTCGACAAAATCACAGGGAATCTACGAGCAGTACTTC.

This clone came up a few times. V usage is TRBV2 and J usage is TRBJ1-1; possibly TRBD1 for D (6 bases). The CDR3 is 14 residues long. V was trimmed by 6 bases and J by 3 bases, leaving 14 bases between them. Germline CDR1 and CDR2: SNHLY and FYNNEI. In DNA, the CDR3 is TGTGCCAGCAGGAGAGTTGAGGGGGACACTGAAGCTTTCTTT. Amino acid sequence: CASRRVEGDTEAFF.

The rearrangement joins TRBV5-1 to TRBJ2-5; 10 nucleotides align to TRBD1. This CDR3 is 15 amino acids long. V gave up 3 bases and J gave up 5 bases; unmatched junction bases: 7. The germline V gene encodes CDR1 SGHRS and CDR2 YFSETQ. CDR3 DNA: TGCGCCAGCAGCTCCGGGACAGGGGTGTTGGAGACCCAGTACTTC. Protein product: CASSSGTGVLETQYF.

This clone was detected only once. This chain links TRBV5-4 with TRBJ2-7; D possibly corresponds to TRBD1 (5 bases). Germline V gives CDR1 SGHNT, CDR2 YYREEE (reference sequence). CDR3 length equals 13 residues. Deletions cut 0 bases from V and 8 bases from J, with 12 bases between. CDR3 region: CASSLDRRGKQYF. The CDR3 DNA is TGTGCCAGCAGCTTGGACAGAAGGGGCAAGCAGTACTTC.

In regard to this clone: Mismatch with germline at one junction end may stem from a read error. This chain connects TRBV10-3 to TRBJ1-5, with D possibly being TRBD1 (6 bases). The CDR3 has 16 amino acids. CDR1 and CDR2 (germline): ENHRY, SYGVKD. The CDR3, as DNA: TGTACCATCAGTGATTTGGGGGGGGCGGTCAATCAGCCCCAGCATTTT. It encodes CTISDLGGAVNQPQHF.

V and J are TRBV7-2 and TRBJ2-6, with 7 bases aligning to TRBD1. CDR1 and CDR2 (germline): SGHTA, FQGNSA. The V gene end was trimmed by 0 bases and the J gene end by 4 bases; junction bases not matched to a gene: 18. There are 21 residues in the CDR3. CDR3 nucleotides: TGTGCCAGCAGCTTAGCACAGGGGCCGGGACGATGGATCTCAGGGGCCAACGTCCTGACTTTC. Translated: CASSLAQGPGRWISGANVLTF.

The gene calls are TRBV18 and TRBJ2-7; 8 bases are a match to TRBD1. CDR1 is KGHSH and CDR2 is LQKENI in the germline V gene. Trimming cost V 3 bases and J 5 bases; bases outside gene matches: 3. This CDR3 comprises 13 residues. The CDR3 DNA follows: TGTGCCAGCTCACCCGGACAGGGAGACGAGCAGTACTTC. Protein: CASSPGQGDEQYF.

This clone was counted once. The chain recombines TRBV9 with TRBJ1-4, with D possibly being TRBD1 (6 bases). V was trimmed by 3 bases and J by 4 bases, leaving 13 bases between them. The CDR3 is made up of 15 amino acids. In germline, CDR1 is SGDLS, CDR2 YYNGEE. CDR3 in amino acids: CASSGGQNDNEKLFF. CDR3 DNA: TGTGCCAGCAGCGGAGGACAGAACGATAATGAAAAACTGTTTTTT.